This entry describes one T cell receptor beta chain. Its cognate antigen is unknown. TCRdb used MiXCR to reprocess the 5' RACE reads, holding one entry per CDR3 protein. The repertoire holds 150,000 to 200,000 distinct CDR3 sequences, with 14% as singletons. These data are taken from a study of T-cell memory formation after mild COVID-19. Looking at the study overall: In these data, TCR clusters were largely donor specific.

Study-level results: Of the contracting clones, CD4+ ones lay mainly in CM and EM, and CD8+ ones in EMRA. CD4+ bias marked clones expanding day 15 to 37, unlike balanced contracting clones.

The TCR comes from an adult woman who had mild COVID-19 (a few samples of this study predate the infection). Cell type and time point are not known. Input material: PBMCs or a T cell subset sorted from them (not recorded which).

The CDR3 DNA reads TGTGCCAGCAGCTTAGTTGACGAGCAGTACTTC. As protein: CASSLVDEQYF. This rearrangement joins TRBV7-8 to TRBJ2-7; D is unresolved. Germline loops: CDR1 SGHVS, CDR2 FQNEAQ. Trimming took 1 base from V and 5 from J, leaving 3 bases between them. This CDR3 is built from 11 residues.